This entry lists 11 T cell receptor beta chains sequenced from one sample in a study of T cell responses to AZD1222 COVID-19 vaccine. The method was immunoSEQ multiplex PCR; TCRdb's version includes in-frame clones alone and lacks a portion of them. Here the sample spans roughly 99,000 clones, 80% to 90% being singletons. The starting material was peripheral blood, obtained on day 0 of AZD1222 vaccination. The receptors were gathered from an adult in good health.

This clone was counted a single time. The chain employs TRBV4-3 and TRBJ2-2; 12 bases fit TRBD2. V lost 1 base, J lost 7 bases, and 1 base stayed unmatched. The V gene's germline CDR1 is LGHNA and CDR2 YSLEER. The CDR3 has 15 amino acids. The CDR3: CASSQAGLAGGELFF. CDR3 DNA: TGCGCCAGCAGCCAAGCGGGACTAGCGGGCGGGGAGCTGTTTTTT.

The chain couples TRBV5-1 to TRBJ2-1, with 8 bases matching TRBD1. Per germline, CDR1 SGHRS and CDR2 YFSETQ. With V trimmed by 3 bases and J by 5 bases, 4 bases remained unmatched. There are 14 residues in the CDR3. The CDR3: CASSWRTGNNEQFF. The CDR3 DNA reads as TGCGCCAGCAGCTGGAGGACAGGGAACAATGAGCAGTTCTTC.

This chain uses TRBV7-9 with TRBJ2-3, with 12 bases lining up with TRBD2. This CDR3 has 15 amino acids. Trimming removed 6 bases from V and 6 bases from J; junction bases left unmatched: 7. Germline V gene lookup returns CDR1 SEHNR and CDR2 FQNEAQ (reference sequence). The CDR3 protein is CASSDGLAGLDTQYF. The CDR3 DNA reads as TGTGCCAGCAGTGACGGACTAGCGGGATTGGATACGCAGTATTTT. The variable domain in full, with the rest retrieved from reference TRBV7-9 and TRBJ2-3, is DTGVSQNPRHKITKRGQNVTFRCDPISEHNRLYWYRQTLGQGPEFLTYFQNEAQLEKSRLLSDRFSAERPKGSFSTLEIQRTEQGDSAMYLCASSDGLAGLDTQYFGPGTRLTVL.

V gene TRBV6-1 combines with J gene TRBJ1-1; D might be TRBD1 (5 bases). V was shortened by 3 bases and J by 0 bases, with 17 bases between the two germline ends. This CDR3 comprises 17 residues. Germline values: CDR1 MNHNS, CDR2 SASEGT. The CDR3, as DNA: TGTGCCAGCAGTGACCCACGGGGGAGGGGACTGAACACTGAAGCTTTCTTT. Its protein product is CASSDPRGRGLNTEAFF.

DNA of the CDR3: TGTGCCAGCTCGTTAGAGAACACTGAAGCTTTCTTT. Translation gives CASSLENTEAFF. V gene TRBV18 combines with J gene TRBJ1-1; D gene ambiguous. Germline V gene data show CDR1 as KGHSH and CDR2 as LQKENI. The CDR3 runs to 12 residues. Trimming cost V 6 bases and J 1 base, with 6 bases left between them.

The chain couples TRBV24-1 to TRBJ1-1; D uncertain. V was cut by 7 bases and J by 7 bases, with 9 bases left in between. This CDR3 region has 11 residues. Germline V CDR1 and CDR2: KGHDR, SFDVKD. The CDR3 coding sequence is TGTGCCACCAGCTCTTATGATGAAGCTTTCTTT. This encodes CATSSYDEAFF.

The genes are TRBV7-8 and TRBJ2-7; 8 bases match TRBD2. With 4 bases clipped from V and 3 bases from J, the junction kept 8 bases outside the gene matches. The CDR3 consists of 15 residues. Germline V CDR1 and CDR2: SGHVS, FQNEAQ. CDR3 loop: CASSYQREKGYEQYF. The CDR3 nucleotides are TGTGCCAGCAGCTACCAGCGGGAGAAGGGCTACGAGCAGTACTTC.

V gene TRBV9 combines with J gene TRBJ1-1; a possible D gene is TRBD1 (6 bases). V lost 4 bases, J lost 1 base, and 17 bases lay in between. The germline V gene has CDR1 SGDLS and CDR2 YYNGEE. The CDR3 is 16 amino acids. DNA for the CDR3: TGTGCCAGCAGCACCGAGGGGGTGCGACAGAACACTGAAGCTTTCTTT. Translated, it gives CASSTEGVRQNTEAFF. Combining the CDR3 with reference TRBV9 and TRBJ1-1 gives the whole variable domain DSGVTQTPKHLITATGQRVTLRCSPRSGDLSVYWYQQSLDQGLQFLIQYYNGEERAKGNILERFSAQQFPDLHSELNLSSLELGDSALYFCASSTEGVRQNTEAFFGQGTRLTVV.

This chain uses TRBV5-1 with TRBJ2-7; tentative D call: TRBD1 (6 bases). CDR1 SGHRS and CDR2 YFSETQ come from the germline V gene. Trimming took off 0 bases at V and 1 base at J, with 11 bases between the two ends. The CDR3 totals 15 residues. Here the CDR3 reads CASSLAGTLSYEQYF. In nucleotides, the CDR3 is TGCGCCAGCAGCTTGGCCGGGACACTTTCCTACGAGCAGTACTTC.

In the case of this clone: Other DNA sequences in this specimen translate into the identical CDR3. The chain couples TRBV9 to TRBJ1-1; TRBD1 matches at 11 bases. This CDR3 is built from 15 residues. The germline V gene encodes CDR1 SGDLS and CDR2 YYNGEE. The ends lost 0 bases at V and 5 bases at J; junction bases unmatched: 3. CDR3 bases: TGTGCCAGCAGCGTAGAGGGACAGGGGGGAACTGAAGCTTTCTTT. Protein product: CASSVEGQGGTEAFF.

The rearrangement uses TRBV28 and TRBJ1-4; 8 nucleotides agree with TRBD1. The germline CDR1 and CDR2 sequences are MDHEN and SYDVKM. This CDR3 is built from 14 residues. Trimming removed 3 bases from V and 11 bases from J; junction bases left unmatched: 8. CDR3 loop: CASSFGDRRRKLFF. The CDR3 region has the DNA TGTGCCAGCAGTTTTGGGGACAGGCGGAGGAAACTGTTTTTT. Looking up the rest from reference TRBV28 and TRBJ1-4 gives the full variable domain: DVKVTQSSRYLVKRTGEKVFLECVQDMDHENMFWYRQDPGLGLRLIYFSYDVKMKEKGDIPEGYSVSREKKERFSLILESASTNQTSMYLCASSFGDRRRKLFFGSGTQLSVL.